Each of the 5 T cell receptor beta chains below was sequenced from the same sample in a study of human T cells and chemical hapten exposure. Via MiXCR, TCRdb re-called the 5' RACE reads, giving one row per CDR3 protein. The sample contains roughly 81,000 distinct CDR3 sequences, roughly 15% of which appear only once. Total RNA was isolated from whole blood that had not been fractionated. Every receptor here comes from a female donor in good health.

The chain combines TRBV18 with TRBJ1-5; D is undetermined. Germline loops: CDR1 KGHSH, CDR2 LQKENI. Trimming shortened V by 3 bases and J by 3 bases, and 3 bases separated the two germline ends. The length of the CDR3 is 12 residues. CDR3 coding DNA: TGTGCCAGCTCACCGGCCAATCAGCCCCAGCATTTT. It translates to CASSPANQPQHF.

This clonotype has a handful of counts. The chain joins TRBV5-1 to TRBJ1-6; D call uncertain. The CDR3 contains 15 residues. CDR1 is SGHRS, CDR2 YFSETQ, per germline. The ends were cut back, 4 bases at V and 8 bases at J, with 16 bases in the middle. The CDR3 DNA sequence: TGCGCCAGCAGCCCGACCGGACCACGAGATTCACCCCTCCACTTT. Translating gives CASSPTGPRDSPLHF. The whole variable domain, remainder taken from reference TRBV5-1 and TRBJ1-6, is KAGVTQTPRYLIKTRGQQVTLSCSPISGHRSVSWYQQTPGQGLQFLFEYFSETQRNKGNFPGRFSGRQFSNSRSEMNVSTLELGDSALYLCASSPTGPRDSPLHFGNGTRLTVT.

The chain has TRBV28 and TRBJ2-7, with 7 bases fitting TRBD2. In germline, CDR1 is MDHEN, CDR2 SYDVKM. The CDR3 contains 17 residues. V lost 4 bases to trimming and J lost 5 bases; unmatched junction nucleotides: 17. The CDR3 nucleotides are TGTGCCAGCAGTTCCCGACGACGCGGGAGAGCCCCGCACGAGCAGTACTTC. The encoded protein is CASSSRRRGRAPHEQYF.

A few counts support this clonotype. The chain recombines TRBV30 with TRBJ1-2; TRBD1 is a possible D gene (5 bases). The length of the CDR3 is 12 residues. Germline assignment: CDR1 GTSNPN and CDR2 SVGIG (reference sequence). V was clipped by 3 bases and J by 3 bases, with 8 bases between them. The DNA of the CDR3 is TGTGCCTGGAGCGGGACTTACTATGGCTACACCTTC. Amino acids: CAWSGTYYGYTF. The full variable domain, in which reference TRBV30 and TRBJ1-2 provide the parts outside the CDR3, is SQTIHQWPATLVQPVGSPLSLECTVEGTSNPNLYWYRQAAGRGLQLLFYSVGIGQISSEVPQNLSASRPQDRQFILSSKKLLLSDSGFYLCAWSGTYYGYTFGSGTRLTVV.

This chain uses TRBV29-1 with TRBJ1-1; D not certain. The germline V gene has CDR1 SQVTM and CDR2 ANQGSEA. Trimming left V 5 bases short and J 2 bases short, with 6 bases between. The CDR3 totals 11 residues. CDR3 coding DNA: TGCAGCGTTATACAAAACACTGAAGCTTTCTTT. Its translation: CSVIQNTEAFF.